The 5 T cell receptor beta chains below all came from one sample that was sequenced in a study of T cells expressing NK-cell markers (dated by TCRdb to 2019 to 2021). The library came from 5' RACE. Sequencing used an Illumina HiSeq 2000. TCRdb reprocessed the reads and provides one entry for every CDR3 protein sequence; no DNA is given. Per the sample table, the count is 500,000 or so distinct CDR3 sequences. Approximately 3.5% of the sample belongs to the ten largest clones. Sequenced sample: blood T cells: a sorted CD56 or NKG2C T cell subset, CD4+ or CD8+ T cells, or bulk PBMC T cells (not recorded which). The origin of the receptors is a man between 18 and 35 years old in good health. Donor details come from another sample of the same person, matched by shared clones.

The chain couples TRBV20-1 to TRBJ2-4; the D gene TCRdb calls, TRBD1, cannot be checked with no DNA. Looked up from germline, CDR1 is DFQATT and CDR2 is SNEGSKA (reference sequence). This CDR3 comprises 15 residues. The CDR3 reads CSARTPGQEKNIQYF.

The chain is built from TRBV7-9 and TRBJ1-4; absent DNA, TCRdb's TRBD1 call cannot be checked. CDR3 length: 16 residues. Germline V gives CDR1 SEHNR, CDR2 FQNEAQ (reference sequence). CDR3 residues: CASSFVDWTGDEKLFF.

This chain joins TRBV5-8 and TRBJ2-2; as DNA is missing, the TRBD2 call by TCRdb cannot be tested. CDR1 is SGHTS and CDR2 is YDEGEE in the germline V gene. This CDR3 region has 16 residues. Here the CDR3 reads CASSLAGRASTGELFF.

The chain links TRBV2 to TRBJ1-5. The CDR3 is 13 amino acids. CDR1 and CDR2 from the germline V gene are SNHLY and FYNNEI. The CDR3 region is CATRLDSNQPQHF. The full variable domain, with the rest looked up from reference TRBV2 and TRBJ1-5, is EPEVTQTPSHQVTQMGQEVILRCVPISNHLYFYWYRQILGQKVEFLVSFYNNEISEKSEIFDDQFSVERPDGSNFTLKIRSTKLEDSAMYFCATRLDSNQPQHFGDGTRLSIL.

The gene calls are TRBV3-1 and TRBJ2-6. The CDR3 is 17 residues long. In germline, CDR1 is LGHDT, CDR2 YNNKEL (reference sequence). CDR3: CASSQGSLARGANVLTF.